This entry concerns a single T cell receptor beta chain. Its antigen is currently unknown. Trimming shortened V by 4 bases and J by 9 bases, and 18 bases separated the two germline ends. The CDR3 is 15 residues long. Per the germline V gene, CDR1 is SGHVS and CDR2 is FNYEAQ. This sample is drawn from a study of T-cell memory formation after mild COVID-19. Study at large: The study found TCR clusters largely donor specific. Study conclusions and caveats: Clones contracting over day 15 to 85 were CD4/CD8 balanced, with later expanders leaning CD4+.

TCRdb itself ran the 5' RACE reads through MiXCR, one entry per CDR3 protein. The table shows more than 350,000 distinct CDR3 sequences, with about 16% occurring only once. The sequence was obtained from a man between 18 and 35 years old who had mild COVID-19 (a few samples of this study predate the infection). Cell type and time point are not known. Sequencing was done on a sample of PBMCs or a T cell subset sorted from them (not recorded which). The V and J genes are TRBV7-6 and TRBJ2-2, with D possibly matching TRBD1 (5 bases). CDR3 region: CASSSSDKGSRELFF. As DNA, the CDR3 is TGTGCCAGCAGCTCTTCGGACAAGGGCTCGCGGGAGCTGTTTTTT.